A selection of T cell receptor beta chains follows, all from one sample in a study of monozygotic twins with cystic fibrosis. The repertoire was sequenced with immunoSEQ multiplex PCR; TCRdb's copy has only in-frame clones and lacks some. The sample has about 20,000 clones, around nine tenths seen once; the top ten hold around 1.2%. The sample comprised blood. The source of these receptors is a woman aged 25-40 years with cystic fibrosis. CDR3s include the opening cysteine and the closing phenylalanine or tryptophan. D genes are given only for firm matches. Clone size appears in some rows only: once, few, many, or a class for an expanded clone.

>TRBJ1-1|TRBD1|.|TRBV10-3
CAISGTGTGAEAFF
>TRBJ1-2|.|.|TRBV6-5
CASSYVPMGNYGYTF
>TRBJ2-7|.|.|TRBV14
CASSLRDRSYEQYF
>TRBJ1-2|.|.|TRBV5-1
CASSPAGGRVDYGYTF
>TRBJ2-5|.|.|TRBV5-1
CASSAQTTFQETQYF
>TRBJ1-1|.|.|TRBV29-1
CSVVGQLNTEAFF
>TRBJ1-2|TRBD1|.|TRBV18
CASSPLVPGQGAGNYGYTF
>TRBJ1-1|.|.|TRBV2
CASSDAQNTEAFF
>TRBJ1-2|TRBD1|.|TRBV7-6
CASSQQGTVSGYTF
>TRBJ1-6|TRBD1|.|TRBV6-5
CASRNTDRGRSPLHF
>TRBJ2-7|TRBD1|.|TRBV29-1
CSVAGTGGDEQYF
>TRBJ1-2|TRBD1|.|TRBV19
CASSKRGQTFYGYTF
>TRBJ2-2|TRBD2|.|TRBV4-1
CASSQRVSGGNTGELFF
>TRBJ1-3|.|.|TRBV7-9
CASSLIRSLGPAGNTIYF
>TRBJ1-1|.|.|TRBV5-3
CARSPHPPGPHTEAFF
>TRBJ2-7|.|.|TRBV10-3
CAISNDPLAEQYF
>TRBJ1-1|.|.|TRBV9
CASSVVTGEAFF
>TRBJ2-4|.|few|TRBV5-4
CASSLDRNIQYF
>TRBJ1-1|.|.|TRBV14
CASSQWGVWTEAFF
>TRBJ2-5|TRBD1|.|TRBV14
CASSRGQGLRETQYF
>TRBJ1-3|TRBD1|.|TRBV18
CASSPGTGLDTIYF
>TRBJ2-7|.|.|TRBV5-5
CASSLEGYEQYF
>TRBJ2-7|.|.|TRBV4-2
CASSQDLGEHRSKYF
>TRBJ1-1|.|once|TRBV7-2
CASSGGRGRDGGTEAFF
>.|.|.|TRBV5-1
CASSLGGKGFYEQYF
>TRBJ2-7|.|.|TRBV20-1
CSAKQGNEQYF
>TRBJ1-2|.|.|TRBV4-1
CASSPRDTGYGYTF